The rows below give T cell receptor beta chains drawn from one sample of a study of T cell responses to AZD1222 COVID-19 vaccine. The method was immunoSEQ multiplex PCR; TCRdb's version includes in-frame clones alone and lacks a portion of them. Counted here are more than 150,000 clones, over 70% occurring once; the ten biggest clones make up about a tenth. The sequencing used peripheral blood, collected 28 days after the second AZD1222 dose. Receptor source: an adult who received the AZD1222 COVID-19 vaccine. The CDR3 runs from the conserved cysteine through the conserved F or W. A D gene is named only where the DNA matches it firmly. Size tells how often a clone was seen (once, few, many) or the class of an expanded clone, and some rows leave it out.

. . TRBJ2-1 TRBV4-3 TGCGCCAGCAGCCAAGATCGGCGGCTCCGCTTCGGCAATGAGCAGTTCTTC CASSQDRRLRFGNEQFF
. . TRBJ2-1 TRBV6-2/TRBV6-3 TGTGCCAGCAGTTACTCGACAGTTAACAATGAGCAGTTCTTC CASSYSTVNNEQFF
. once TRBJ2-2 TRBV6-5 TGTGCCAGCAGTTACTCGTCCTTTCAGACAGGGGAGCTGTTTTTT CASSYSSFQTGELFF
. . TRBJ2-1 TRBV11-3 TGTGCCAGCAGCACCTCCGGGACACGGAACTACAATGAGCAGTTCTTC CASSTSGTRNYNEQFF
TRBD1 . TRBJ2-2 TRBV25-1 TGTGCCAGCAGTGGGGGACAGGGGAACTCGGGGGAGCTGTTTTTT CASSGGQGNSGELFF
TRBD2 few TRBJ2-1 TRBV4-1 TGCGCCAGCAGCCCTGGGCCTAGCGGGAGTATCAATGAGCAGTTCTTC CASSPGPSGSINEQFF
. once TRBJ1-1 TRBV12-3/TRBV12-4 TGTGCCAGCACTTTGAACCCAGATGGAGGAGCTTTCTTT CASTLNPDGGAFF
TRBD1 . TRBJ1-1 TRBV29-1 TGCAGCGCCACGGCGACAGGGGCGAACACTGAAGCTTTCTTT CSATATGANTEAFF
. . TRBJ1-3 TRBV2 TGTGCCAGCAGCGCACGAGGGTTTGGAAACACCATATATTTT CASSARGFGNTIYF
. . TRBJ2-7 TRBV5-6 TGTGCCAGTAAACGCGTGGCCGCCGCCTACGAGCAGTACTTC CASKRVAAAYEQYF
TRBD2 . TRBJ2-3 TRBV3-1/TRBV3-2 TGTGCCAGCAGCCACCATAGCGGGAGACCAGATACGCAGTATTTT CASSHHSGRPDTQYF
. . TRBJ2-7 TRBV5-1 TGCGCCAGCAACCCGGGGGATCGGACTACGGGGGAGCAGTACTTC CASNPGDRTTGEQYF
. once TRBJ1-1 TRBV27 TGTGCCAGCAGTTTTCAGGTGAACACTGAAGCTTTCTTT CASSFQVNTEAFF
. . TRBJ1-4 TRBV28 TGTGCCAGCTCCGAAAACGGGGCTAATGAAAAACTGTTTTTT CASSENGANEKLFF
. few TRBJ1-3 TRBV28 TGTGCCAGCAGCACCTACCCTGGAAACACCATATATTTT CASSTYPGNTIYF
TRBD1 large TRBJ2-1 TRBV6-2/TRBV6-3 TGTGCCAGCAGTTACGGTGGGACAGGGGGCAATGAGCAGTTCTTC CASSYGGTGGNEQFF
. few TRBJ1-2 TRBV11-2 TGTGCCAGCAGCTTAGCGCTAGTGGGCAGCCTCCGTGGGGGCTACACCTTC CASSLALVGSLRGGYTF
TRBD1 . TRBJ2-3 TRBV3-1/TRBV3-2 TGTGCCAGCAGCCAAGATCGGGACAGGGGGTTCTCGTCAGCAGATACGCAGTATTTT CASSQDRDRGFSSADTQYF
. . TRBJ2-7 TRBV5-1 TGCGCCAGCAGCTTGTCACAGGGAGTTGGCGAGCAGTACTTC CASSLSQGVGEQYF
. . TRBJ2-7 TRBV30 TGTGCCTGGAGTGAGTCTTGGGCTAGCGCGGCAAAGCAGTACTTC CAWSESWASAAKQYF
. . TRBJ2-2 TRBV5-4 TGTGCCAGCAGCTTGGAACCAGCGGGGAACACCGGGGAGCTGTTTTTT CASSLEPAGNTGELFF
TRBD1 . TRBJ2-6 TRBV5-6 TGTGCCAGCAGCTTTAGGCAGGGGGCTACAGGGGCCAACGTCCTGACTTTC CASSFRQGATGANVLTF
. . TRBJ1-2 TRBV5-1 TGCGCCAGCAGCTTGGGACAGGACCTCGGCTACACCTTC CASSLGQDLGYTF
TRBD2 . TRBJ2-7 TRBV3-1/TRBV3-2 TGTGCCAGCAGCCTAAAGCGGGAGTCCGAGCAGTACTTC CASSLKRESEQYF
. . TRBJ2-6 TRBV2 TGTGCCAGCGGGACGGGTCAGGCTGGGGTCCTGACTTTC CASGTGQAGVLTF
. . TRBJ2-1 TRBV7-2 TGTGCCAGCAGCTTAGAGAGGGTTAGCAATGAGCAGTTCTTC CASSLERVSNEQFF
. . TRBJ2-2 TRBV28 TGTGCCAGCACCGACACAACCGGGAGCCGTACCGGGGAGCTGTTTTTT CASTDTTGSRTGELFF
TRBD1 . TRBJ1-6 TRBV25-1 TGTGCCAGCAGTTTTGGACAGGGGGTTTACTCACCCCTCCACTTT CASSFGQGVYSPLHF
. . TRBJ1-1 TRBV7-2 TGTGCCAGCAGCTTAGCGGTAGGTGAAGCTTTCTTT CASSLAVGEAFF
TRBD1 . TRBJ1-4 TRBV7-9 TGTGCCAGCAGCTCGGGACAGGGAAGGGCAACTAATGAAAAACTGTTTTTT CASSSGQGRATNEKLFF
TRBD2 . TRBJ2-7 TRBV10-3 TGTGCCATCAGTGAGGGGCTAGCGGGGAACGACGAGCAGTACTTC CAISEGLAGNDEQYF
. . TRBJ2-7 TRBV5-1 TGCGCCAGCAGCTTGGTAGGTTCCGGGAGCTTCTCCTACGAGCAGTACTTC CASSLVGSGSFSYEQYF
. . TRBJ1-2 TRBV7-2 TGTGCCAGCAGCCCGGCTCGGGGCTATGGCTACACCTTC CASSPARGYGYTF
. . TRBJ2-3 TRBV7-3 TGTGCCAGCAGCTTAATGGGCAGAACAAGGGTGACAGATACGCAGTATTTT CASSLMGRTRVTDTQYF
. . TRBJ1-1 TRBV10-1 TGCGCCAGCAGTGTAGCCAAGAACACTGAAGCTTTCTTT CASSVAKNTEAFF
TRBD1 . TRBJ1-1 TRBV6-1 TGTGCCAGCAGTGACCGACAGGGGAACACTGAAGCTTTCTTT CASSDRQGNTEAFF
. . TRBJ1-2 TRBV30 TGTGCCTGGAGTGTAGGACAGTCAAACTATGGCTACACCTTC CAWSVGQSNYGYTF
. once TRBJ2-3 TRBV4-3 TGCGCCAGCAGCCAAGATGGGCCCGGCGGACCCACAGATACGCAGTATTTT CASSQDGPGGPTDTQYF
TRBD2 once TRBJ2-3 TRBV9 TGTGCCAGCAGCGTAGCGGGGACTAGCGCAGATACGCAGTATTTT CASSVAGTSADTQYF